This TCR beta chain was sequenced in a study of Graves' ophthalmopathy and Graves' hyperthyroidism. Ages of hyperthyroidism patients ran from 18 to 65, and their diagnoses were new, under 2 months' duration. The CDR3 has 17 amino acids. Germline V gene sequence: CDR1 SQVTM, CDR2 ANQGSEA. J lost 2 bases, V lost 3 bases, and 16 bases had no gene match. TCR beta CDR3 regions were amplified from RNA transcripts. The library came from an HTBI-primed first-round RT-PCR and a second-round multiplex PCR. TCRdb reprocessed the multiplex PCR reads with MiXCR, giving one entry per CDR3 protein. The repertoire holds 1 million to 1.3 million distinct CDR3 sequences, about 35% seen once, with around 10% in the top ten.

The sample consisted of peripheral blood or thyroid tissue (not recorded which). This TCR derives from an adult man with Graves' hyperthyroidism. The chain uses TRBV29-1 and TRBJ2-7; 7 bases are shared with TRBD2. Written as DNA, the CDR3 is TGCAGCGTTGAGGGAACCCAAAGCGGGATAGGAACCTACGAGCAGTACTTC. Translation: CSVEGTQSGIGTYEQYF.